The 29 T cell receptor beta chains below were found in one sample sequenced in a study of Ad26.COV2.S vaccination and SARS-CoV-2 variants. Generated by immunoSEQ multiplex PCR, the TCRdb table keeps only in-frame clones and is missing some. The repertoire has hundreds of thousands of clones, around 92% of them found once; the top ten carry around 1.4%. The treatment denotes: roughly 19 received Ad26.COV2.S at low or high dose, single or two shots; 5 received placebo; per-sample allocation not given. Sampling was done on day 63 after the first vaccine or placebo injection. The source was peripheral blood, collected in a trial of Ad26.COV2.S vaccine versus placebo. The receptors shown here come from a person aged 18-60 years who received the Ad26.COV2.S COVID-19 vaccine or a placebo.

The chain joins TRBV3-1 (or the pseudogene TRBV3-2) to TRBJ2-1; D not certain. The CDR3 is 14 residues long. Germline lookup yields CDR1 LGHDT and CDR2 YNNKEL (reference sequence). Trimming took off 0 bases at V and 0 bases at J, with 3 bases between the two ends. CDR3 in amino acids: CASSQEGSYNEQFF. CDR3 nucleotides: TGTGCCAGCAGCCAAGAGGGCTCCTACAATGAGCAGTTCTTC.

The V gene is TRBV14, the J gene TRBJ2-1, with 9 bases fitting TRBD2. The J segment lost 8 bases and the V segment lost 0 bases, leaving 5 bases of the junction unmatched. CDR3 size: 15 residues. Germline loops: CDR1 SGHDN, CDR2 FVKESK. CDR3 sequence (DNA): TGTGCCAGCAGCCAAGATCACACTAGCGGGTATGAGCAGTTCTTC. Translation: CASSQDHTSGYEQFF.

V gene TRBV5-4 combines with J gene TRBJ1-2; TRBD1 is a possible D gene (6 bases). V gave up 2 bases and J gave up 4 bases, with 18 bases separating them. CDR1 SGHNT and CDR2 YYREEE come from the germline V gene (reference sequence). The CDR3 is 16 residues long. The CDR3 here is CASSLPVGQFSYGYTF. The CDR3 region has the DNA TGTGCCAGCAGCTTACCGGTCGGACAGTTTTCCTATGGCTACACCTTC.

The J gene is TRBJ1-4, the V gene TRBV5-6; the match to TRBD1 covers 7 bases. The germline gives CDR1 SGHDT, CDR2 YYEEEE. Trimming at V came to 2 bases and at J to 4 bases, leaving 5 bases not matched to a gene. The CDR3 extends over 15 amino acids. The CDR3 bases are TGTGCCAGCAGCTTTCAGACAGGGCGTAATGAAAAACTGTTTTTT. Protein product: CASSFQTGRNEKLFF.

V and J are TRBV18 and TRBJ2-2, with a tentative D call TRBD2 (5 bases). Trimming shortened V by 3 bases and J by 2 bases, and 10 bases separated the two germline ends. The CDR3 length is 15 residues. The germline V gene encodes CDR1 KGHSH and CDR2 LQKENI. The CDR3 nucleotides read TGTGCCAGCTCACCGTCAAGCGGTAACACCGGGGAGCTGTTTTTT. It encodes CASSPSSGNTGELFF.

V and J are TRBV7-2 and TRBJ1-5; D not certain. Trimming left V 4 bases short and J 6 bases short, with 10 bases between. The germline V gene has CDR1 SGHTA and CDR2 FQGNSA. The CDR3 length is 13 residues. The CDR3: CASSSSRVQPQHF. The CDR3 nucleotides are TGTGCCAGCAGCTCCTCAAGGGTTCAGCCCCAGCATTTT.

The V gene is TRBV20-1, the J gene TRBJ2-5, with 7 positions matching TRBD1. Unmatched junction bases numbered 8, after V lost 3 bases and J lost 1 base. There are 15 residues in the CDR3. Germline CDR1 and CDR2: DFQATT and SNEGSKA (reference sequence). CDR3 loop: CSASQRGRSQETQYF. The CDR3 nucleotides are TGCAGTGCTAGTCAGAGGGGGCGGTCCCAAGAGACCCAGTACTTC.

The CDR3 DNA reads as TGTGCCCGGCGGACAGGGGGTTCCGGGGAGCTGTTTTTT. It translates to CARRTGGSGELFF. The chain carries TRBV7-9 and TRBJ2-2; 10 nucleotides align to TRBD1. Germline V gives CDR1 SEHNR, CDR2 FQNEAQ (reference sequence). The CDR3 has 13 residues. Trimming removed 11 bases from V and 6 bases from J; junction bases left unmatched: 6.

This rearrangement joins TRBV7-9 to TRBJ2-7, with TRBD1 matching 9 bases. Trimming took 0 bases from V and 11 from J; bases not matched to a gene: 5. Per germline, CDR1 SEHNR and CDR2 FQNEAQ (reference sequence). This CDR3 comprises 13 residues. The CDR3 DNA reads TGTGCCAGCAGCTTAGCGGGGACAGGGTTGGAGTACTTC. As protein: CASSLAGTGLEYF.

The DNA of the CDR3 is TGTGCCAGCAGCCAGGGTTGGGGAGGGAATGAGCAGTTCTTC. It codes for CASSQGWGGNEQFF. The genes are TRBV3-1 (or the pseudogene TRBV3-2) and TRBJ2-1; 7 bases match TRBD2. The CDR3 extends over 14 amino acids. Germline V gene data show CDR1 as LGHDT and CDR2 as YNNKEL (reference sequence). Trimming cost V 3 bases and J 7 bases; bases outside gene matches: 6.

The rearrangement joins TRBV21-1 to TRBJ1-5. TRBV21-1 is a pseudogene locus. CDR3 size: 17 residues. DNA of the CDR3: TGTGCCAGCAGCAAAAGTGAGGGGAGGTTTAGCAATCAGCCCCAGCATTTT. Amino acid sequence: CASSKSEGRFSNQPQHF.

Comment on this clone: The sample contains more than one DNA sequence encoding this CDR3. This chain uses TRBV29-1 with TRBJ1-1; D is ambiguous. Germline V gene data show CDR1 as SQVTM and CDR2 as ANQGSEA. This CDR3 region has 12 residues. Trimming removed 4 bases from V and 0 bases from J, with 6 bases in between. The CDR3 is CSVAGLNTEAFF. CDR3 nucleotide sequence: TGCAGCGTTGCAGGCCTGAACACTGAAGCTTTCTTT.

V gene TRBV5-6 combines with J gene TRBJ1-2; TRBD1 agrees at 7 bases. J gave up 0 bases and V 3 bases, and 5 bases lay outside the gene matches. The length of the CDR3 is 15 residues. Germline CDR1 is SGHDT and CDR2 is YYEEEE. The CDR3 loop reads CASSSGQRANYGYTF. The CDR3 coding sequence is TGTGCCAGCAGCTCGGGACAGAGAGCTAACTATGGCTACACCTTC.

J is TRBJ2-1 and V is TRBV7-8; a weak D match, TRBD2 (6 bases). Trimming removed 2 bases from V and 0 bases from J, with 17 bases in between. Germline lookup yields CDR1 SGHVS and CDR2 FQNEAQ. The CDR3 spans 18 residues. The CDR3 region is CASSLTPPQRASYNEQFF. CDR3 coding DNA: TGTGCCAGCAGCTTAACCCCCCCCCAGCGGGCCTCCTACAATGAGCAGTTCTTC.

The DNA for the CDR3 is TGTGCCAGCTCACCCGACAGGGGGCGAGAACAGCCCCAGCATTTT. It is translated as CASSPDRGREQPQHF. The gene calls are TRBV18 and TRBJ1-5, with 10 bases identical to TRBD1. Losses at the gene ends were 3 bases for V and 7 bases for J; bases not matched to a gene: 6. CDR3 size: 15 residues. CDR1 and CDR2 (germline): KGHSH, LQKENI. Using reference TRBV18 and TRBJ1-5 for the parts outside the CDR3, the full variable domain is NAGVMQNPRHLVRRRGQEARLRCSPMKGHSHVYWYRQLPEEGLKFMVYLQKENIIDESGMPKERFSAEFPKEGPSILRIQQVVRGDSAAYFCASSPDRGREQPQHFGDGTRLSIL.

This sequence joins TRBV6-5 and TRBJ2-5; D gene uncertain. Germline V gives CDR1 MNHEY, CDR2 SVGAGI. The CDR3 has 16 amino acids. V was shortened by 0 bases and J by 2 bases, with 13 bases between the two germline ends. The CDR3 sequence is CASSYSRNPGQETQYF. The CDR3 DNA is TGTGCCAGCAGTTACTCCCGAAATCCAGGTCAAGAGACCCAGTACTTC.

This chain links TRBV15 with TRBJ1-2; 9 bases fit TRBD1. V was pared by 3 bases and J by 5 bases, with 4 bases of the junction left unmatched. Germline assignment: CDR1 LNHNV and CDR2 YYDKDF (reference sequence). The CDR3 runs 14 residues. This chain's CDR3 is CATSSGQGRYGYTF. In nucleotides, the CDR3 is TGTGCCACCAGCAGTGGACAGGGGCGGTATGGCTACACCTTC.

V usage is TRBV19 and J usage is TRBJ1-2, with TRBD1 as a possible D gene (6 bases). Germline CDR1 LNHDA, CDR2 SQIVND (reference sequence). The CDR3 spans 13 residues. Trimming took 4 bases from V and 5 from J, leaving 11 bases between them. CDR3 residues: CASSTTGTYGYTF. CDR3 DNA sequence: TGTGCCAGTAGTACCACAGGGACATATGGCTACACCTTC.

The chain joins TRBV27 to TRBJ2-5; 7 bases agree with TRBD1. From germline, CDR1 is MNHEY and CDR2 SMNVEV (reference sequence). Trimming took 6 bases from V and 5 from J; bases not matched to a gene: 12. The CDR3 length is 15 residues. DNA of the CDR3: TGTGCCAGCAGCCTGGCAACAGGGGCCTGGGAGACCCAGTACTTC. Protein product: CASSLATGAWETQYF.

J is TRBJ1-6 and V is TRBV6-6; tentative D call: TRBD1 (6 bases). Germline V CDR1 and CDR2: MNHNY, SVGAGI (reference sequence). V shed 4 bases and J shed 5 bases, with 12 bases lying between them. This CDR3 contains 15 residues. CDR3 amino acids: CASSLYRVDNSPLHF. The CDR3 DNA follows: TGTGCCAGCAGTTTATACAGGGTTGATAATTCACCCCTCCACTTT.

The chain recombines TRBV5-1 with TRBJ2-2; 12 bases map to TRBD2. The germline V gene encodes CDR1 SGHRS and CDR2 YFSETQ. There are 15 residues in the CDR3. J lost 6 bases, V lost 4 bases, and 4 bases had no gene match. CDR3 sequence (DNA): TGCGCCAGCAGCCGACTAGCGGGAGTCCCCGGGGAGCTGTTTTTT. This sequence encodes CASSRLAGVPGELFF.

This chain connects TRBV7-2 to TRBJ1-3, with D unresolved. Trimming cost V 0 bases and J 2 bases, with 8 bases left between them. Germline V lookup: CDR1 SGHTA, CDR2 FQGNSA. The CDR3 is made up of 15 amino acids. CDR3: CASSLALKAGNTIYF. CDR3 DNA: TGTGCCAGCAGCTTAGCGCTAAAGGCTGGAAACACCATATATTTT. The whole variable domain, filled in from reference TRBV7-2 and TRBJ1-3, reads GAGVSQSPSNKVTEKGKDVELRCDPISGHTALYWYRQSLGQGLEFLIYFQGNSAPDKSGLPSDRFSAERTGGSVSTLTIQRTQQEDSAVYLCASSLALKAGNTIYFGEGSWLTVV.

The chain has TRBV2 and TRBJ2-7; 8 bases line up with TRBD1. The V and J ends lost 8 bases and 0 bases, in that order; junction bases with no gene match: 12. CDR1 SNHLY and CDR2 FYNNEI come from the germline V gene. The CDR3 contains 16 residues. The CDR3 loop reads CASQRERTGSSYEQYF. The CDR3 nucleotides read TGTGCCAGCCAGAGGGAGCGGACAGGGAGCTCCTACGAGCAGTACTTC.

The rearrangement uses TRBV5-1 and TRBJ2-1; D may be TRBD2 (5 bases). Germline loops: CDR1 SGHRS, CDR2 YFSETQ. Deletions cut 4 bases from V and 4 bases from J, with 15 bases between. CDR3 length: 15 residues. The CDR3 reads CASSPDSTVYNEQFF. The CDR3 coding sequence is TGCGCCAGCAGCCCGGACTCAACCGTTTACAATGAGCAGTTCTTC. The full variable domain, its missing parts supplied by reference TRBV5-1 and TRBJ2-1, is KAGVTQTPRYLIKTRGQQVTLSCSPISGHRSVSWYQQTPGQGLQFLFEYFSETQRNKGNFPGRFSGRQFSNSRSEMNVSTLELGDSALYLCASSPDSTVYNEQFFGPGTRLTVL.

The J gene is TRBJ2-5, the V gene TRBV29-1; 9 bases are shared with TRBD2. This CDR3 has 14 residues. The junction had 7 bases not matched to a gene; V was cut back by 4 bases and J by 4 bases. Per the germline V gene, CDR1 is SQVTM and CDR2 is ANQGSEA. The CDR3 sequence: CSVGPAGGGETQYF. The DNA for the CDR3 is TGCAGCGTTGGTCCAGCGGGAGGTGGAGAGACCCAGTACTTC.

DNA for the CDR3: TGTGCCAGCAGTCTCCTTCTCGGAGGATCGGATGGCTACACCTTC. Residues: CASSLLLGGSDGYTF. This chain links TRBV6-6 with TRBJ1-2; D is undetermined. V was shortened by 5 bases and J by 6 bases, with 19 bases between the two germline ends. This CDR3 is built from 15 residues. Germline V lookup: CDR1 MNHNY, CDR2 SVGAGI (reference sequence).

The chain employs TRBV9 and TRBJ2-7, with D maybe TRBD2 (6 bases). The CDR3 runs 13 residues. CDR1 and CDR2 from the germline V gene are SGDLS and YYNGEE. Between the trimmed V and J ends, which lost 2 bases and 5 bases, there was a span of 11 bases. The CDR3 coding sequence is TGTGCCAGCAGCGTTTCGGGGGAAGACGAGCAGTACTTC. This codes for CASSVSGEDEQYF.

The chain carries TRBV6-6 and TRBJ1-5; no clear D. V was trimmed by 2 bases and J by 4 bases, leaving 9 bases between them. Germline V gives CDR1 MNHNY, CDR2 SVGAGI (reference sequence). CDR3 length equals 14 residues. The CDR3 sequence: CASSYPQQNQPQHF. The CDR3 region has the DNA TGTGCCAGCAGTTACCCCCAACAAAATCAGCCCCAGCATTTT.

This clone was observed a handful of times. This chain links TRBV5-4 with TRBJ1-6, with no clear D. CDR1 and CDR2 from the germline V gene are SGHNT and YYREEE (reference sequence). The CDR3 consists of 14 residues. V was shortened by 4 bases and J by 10 bases, with 15 bases between the two germline ends. The CDR3 region is CASSPTGIGSPLHF. DNA for the CDR3: TGTGCCAGCAGCCCCACGGGGATAGGCTCACCCCTCCACTTT.